This note documents a single T cell receptor beta chain sequence. Its antigen is undetermined. Expressed TCRB transcripts were sequenced because the entire RNA isolate underwent reverse transcription. Sequencing was performed with immunoSEQ multiplex PCR; in TCRdb, only in-frame clones are kept and a portion is missing. The sample holds about 740,000 clones; around an eighth are singletons and the top ten take 0.02% to 0.025%. The sample comes from a study of beta chain features in type 1 diabetes. Findings and caveats of the study: Shortening that was moderate but significant affected the TCRB CDR3s of Type 1 diabetes patients in all four CD4+ subsets. PCR may have favored shorter templates equally in patients and controls. HLA effects on TCRB rearrangement stayed unresolved here. Comparison showed that naive, central memory and Treg TCRB repertoires appeared more similar among patients than among healthy donors.

A heparinised blood draw that averaged around 0.12 L was obtained once from each donor. From germline, CDR1 is LNHDA and CDR2 SQIVND (reference sequence). Trimming took 5 bases from V and 3 from J; bases not matched to a gene: 7. This CDR3 comprises 14 residues. This clonotype originated in a man between 18 and 29 years old with type 1 diabetes. The sequenced sample was naive CD4+ T cells from blood. The chain has TRBV19 and TRBJ2-7; TRBD1 matches 7 bases. In DNA, the CDR3 is TGTGCCAGTAGTGCCGGGACAGTTGTCTACGAGCAGTACTTC. It translates to CASSAGTVVYEQYF.